This T cell receptor (beta chain) appears in the sequencing data of a study of blood T cell repertoires in COVID-19. Sequenced by immunoSEQ multiplex PCR; TCRdb stores in-frame clones only, minus some. The sample has about 190,000 clones; roughly three quarters are singletons. V lost 3 bases to trimming and J lost 2 bases, with 11 bases between them. Germline V gene sequence: CDR1 KGHSH, CDR2 LQKENI. The length of the CDR3 is 14 residues. In terms of age and location, participants ranged from roughly 18 to 89 years and lived in approximately 26 US areas. The specimen sequenced was PBMCs or T cells enriched from blood (not recorded which). The rearrangement uses TRBV18 and TRBJ2-7; weak D call: TRBD2 (6 bases). The clonotype was recovered from a woman aged 45 to 65 with acute COVID-19. The CDR3 DNA follows: TGTGCCAGCTCACCTCAGGAGGGAGCCTACGAGCAGTACGTC. Translated, it gives CASSPQEGAYEQYV.